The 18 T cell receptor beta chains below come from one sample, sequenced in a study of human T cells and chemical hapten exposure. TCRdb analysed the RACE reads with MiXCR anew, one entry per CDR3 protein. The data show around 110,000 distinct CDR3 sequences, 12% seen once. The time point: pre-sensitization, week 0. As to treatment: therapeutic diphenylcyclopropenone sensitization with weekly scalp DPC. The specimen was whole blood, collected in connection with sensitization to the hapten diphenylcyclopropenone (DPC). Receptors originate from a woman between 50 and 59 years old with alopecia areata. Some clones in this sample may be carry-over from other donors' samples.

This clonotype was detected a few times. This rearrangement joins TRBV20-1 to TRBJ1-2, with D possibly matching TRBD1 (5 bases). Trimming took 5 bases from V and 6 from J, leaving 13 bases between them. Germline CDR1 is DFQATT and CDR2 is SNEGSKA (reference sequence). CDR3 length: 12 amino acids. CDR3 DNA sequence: TGCAGTGCTGGCAGGGTATTTGATGGCTACACCTTC. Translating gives CSAGRVFDGYTF.

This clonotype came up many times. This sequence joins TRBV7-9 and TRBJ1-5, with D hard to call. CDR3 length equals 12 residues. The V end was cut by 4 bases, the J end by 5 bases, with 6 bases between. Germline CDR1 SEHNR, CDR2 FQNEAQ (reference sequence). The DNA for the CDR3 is TGTGCCAGCAGCTCCGGGCATCAGCCCCAGCATTTT. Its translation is CASSSGHQPQHF.

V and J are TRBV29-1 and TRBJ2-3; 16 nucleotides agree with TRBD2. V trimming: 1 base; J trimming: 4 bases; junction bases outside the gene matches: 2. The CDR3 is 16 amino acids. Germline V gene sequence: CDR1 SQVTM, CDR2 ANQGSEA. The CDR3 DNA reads TGCAGCGTTGAAGGCGGGACTAGCGGGAGGGCAGATACGCAGTATTTT. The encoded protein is CSVEGGTSGRADTQYF.

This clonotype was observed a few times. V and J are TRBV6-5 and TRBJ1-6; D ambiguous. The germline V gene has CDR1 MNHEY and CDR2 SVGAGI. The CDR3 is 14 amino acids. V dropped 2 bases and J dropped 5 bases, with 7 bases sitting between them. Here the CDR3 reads CASSYGEDNSPLHF. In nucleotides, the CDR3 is TGTGCCAGCAGTTACGGAGAGGATAATTCACCCCTCCACTTT.

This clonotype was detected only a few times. CDR3 DNA sequence: TGTGCCAGCAGTTACTCCAGGCTTGGTTTGCAGCCCCAGCATTTT. This encodes CASSYSRLGLQPQHF. The chain uses TRBV6-5 and TRBJ1-5; no clear D gene. V lost 0 bases, J lost 7 bases, and 13 bases lay in between. This CDR3 comprises 15 residues. Germline loops: CDR1 MNHEY, CDR2 SVGAGI.

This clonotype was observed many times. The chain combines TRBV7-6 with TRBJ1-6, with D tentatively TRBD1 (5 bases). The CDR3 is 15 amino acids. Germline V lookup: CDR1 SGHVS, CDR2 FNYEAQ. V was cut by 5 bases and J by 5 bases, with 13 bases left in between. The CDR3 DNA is TGTGCCAGCAGCCCGGGGACTGCTAATAATTCACCCCTCCACTTT. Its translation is CASSPGTANNSPLHF.

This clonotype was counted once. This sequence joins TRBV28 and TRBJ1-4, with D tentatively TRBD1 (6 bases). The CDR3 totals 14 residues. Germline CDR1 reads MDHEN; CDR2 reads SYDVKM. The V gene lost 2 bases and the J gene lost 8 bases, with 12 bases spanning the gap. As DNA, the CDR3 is TGTGCCAGCAGTTTAGGGACATGGGAAGAAAAACTGTTTTTT. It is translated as CASSLGTWEEKLFF. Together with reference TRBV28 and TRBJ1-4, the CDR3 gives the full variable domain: DVKVTQSSRYLVKRTGEKVFLECVQDMDHENMFWYRQDPGLGLRLIYFSYDVKMKEKGDIPEGYSVSREKKERFSLILESASTNQTSMYLCASSLGTWEEKLFFGSGTQLSVL.

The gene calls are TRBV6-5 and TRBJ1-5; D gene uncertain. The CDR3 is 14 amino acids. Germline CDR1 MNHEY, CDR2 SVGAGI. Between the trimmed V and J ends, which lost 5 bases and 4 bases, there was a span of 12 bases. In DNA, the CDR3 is TGTGCCAGCAGTGGTTGGGGATCGAATCAGCCCCAGCATTTT. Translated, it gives CASSGWGSNQPQHF.

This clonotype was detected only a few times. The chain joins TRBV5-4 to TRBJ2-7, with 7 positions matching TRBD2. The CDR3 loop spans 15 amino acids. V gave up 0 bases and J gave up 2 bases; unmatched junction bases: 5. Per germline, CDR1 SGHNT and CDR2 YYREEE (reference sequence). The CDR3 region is CASSLGGGRTYEQYF. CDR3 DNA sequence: TGTGCCAGCAGCTTGGGCGGGGGAAGGACCTACGAGCAGTACTTC. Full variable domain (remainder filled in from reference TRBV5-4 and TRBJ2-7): ETGVTQSPTHLIKTRGQQVTLRCSSQSGHNTVSWYQQALGQGPQFIFQYYREEENGRGNFPPRFSGLQFPNYSSELNVNALELDDSALYLCASSLGGGRTYEQYFGPGTRLTVT.

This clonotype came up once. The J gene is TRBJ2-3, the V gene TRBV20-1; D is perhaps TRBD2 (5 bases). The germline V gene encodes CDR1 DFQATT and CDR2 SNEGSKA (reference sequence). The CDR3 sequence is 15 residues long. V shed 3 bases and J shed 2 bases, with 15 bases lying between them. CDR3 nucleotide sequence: TGCAGTGCTAGGGTGGCTAGCCAACCCACAGATACGCAGTATTTT. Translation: CSARVASQPTDTQYF.

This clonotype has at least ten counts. The CDR3: CASSRINTGELFF. The CDR3 nucleotides are TGTGCCAGCAGCCGTATAAACACCGGGGAGCTGTTTTTT. The chain carries TRBV3-1 and TRBJ2-2; D is unresolved. Germline CDR1 LGHDT, CDR2 YNNKEL (reference sequence). CDR3 size: 13 residues. Trimming removed 4 bases at V and 2 bases at J, with 5 bases between.

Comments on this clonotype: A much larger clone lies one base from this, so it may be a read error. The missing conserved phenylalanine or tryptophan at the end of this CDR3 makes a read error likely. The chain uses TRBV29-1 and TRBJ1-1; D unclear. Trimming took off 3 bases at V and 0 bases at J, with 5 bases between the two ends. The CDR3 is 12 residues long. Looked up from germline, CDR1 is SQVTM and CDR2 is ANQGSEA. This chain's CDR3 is CSVDLVNTEAFI. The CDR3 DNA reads TGCAGCGTTGATCTCGTGAACACTGAAGCTTTCATT.

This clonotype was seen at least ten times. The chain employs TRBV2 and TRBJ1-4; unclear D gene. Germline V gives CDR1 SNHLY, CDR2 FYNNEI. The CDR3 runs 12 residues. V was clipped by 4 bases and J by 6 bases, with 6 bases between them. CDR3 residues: CASSARDEKLFF. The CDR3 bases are TGTGCCAGCAGTGCGAGGGATGAAAAACTGTTTTTT. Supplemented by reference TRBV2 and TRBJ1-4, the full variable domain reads EPEVTQTPSHQVTQMGQEVILRCVPISNHLYFYWYRQILGQKVEFLVSFYNNEISEKSEIFDDQFSVERPDGSNFTLKIRSTKLEDSAMYFCASSARDEKLFFGSGTQLSVL.

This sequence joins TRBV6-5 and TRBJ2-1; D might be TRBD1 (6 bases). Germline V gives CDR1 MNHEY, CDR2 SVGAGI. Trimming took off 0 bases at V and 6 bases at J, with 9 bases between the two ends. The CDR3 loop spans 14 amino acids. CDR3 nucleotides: TGTGCCAGCAGTTACTCTCAGGGGAGCAATGAGCAGTTCTTC. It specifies CASSYSQGSNEQFF.

The CDR3 spells CASRDDSYYEQYF. CDR3 in DNA: TGTGCCAGCAGAGATGACAGCTACTACGAGCAGTACTTC. This chain connects TRBV6-6 to TRBJ2-7, with D tentatively TRBD1 (5 bases). Germline CDR1 reads MNHNY; CDR2 reads SVGAGI (reference sequence). The CDR3 extends over 13 amino acids. Trimming removed 6 bases from V and 3 bases from J, with 12 bases in between.

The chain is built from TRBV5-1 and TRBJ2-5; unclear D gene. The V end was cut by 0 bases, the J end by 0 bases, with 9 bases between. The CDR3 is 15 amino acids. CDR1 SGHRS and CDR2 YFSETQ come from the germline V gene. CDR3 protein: CASSLAVKYQETQYF. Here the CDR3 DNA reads TGCGCCAGCAGCTTGGCCGTGAAATACCAAGAGACCCAGTACTTC.

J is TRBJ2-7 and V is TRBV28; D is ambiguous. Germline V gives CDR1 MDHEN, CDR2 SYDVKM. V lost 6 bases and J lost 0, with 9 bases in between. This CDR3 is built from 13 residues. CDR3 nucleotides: TGTGCCAGCAGCCCCGTGGCCTCCTACGAGCAGTACTTC. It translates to CASSPVASYEQYF.

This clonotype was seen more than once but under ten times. CDR3 bases: TGTGCCAGCAGTCGCCCACAAGGGATAGATTCACCCCTCCACTTT. Protein: CASSRPQGIDSPLHF. V gene TRBV6-5 combines with J gene TRBJ1-6; D gene unclear. V was pared by 5 bases and J by 8 bases, with 16 bases between. The CDR3 totals 15 residues. Germline CDR1 and CDR2: MNHEY and SVGAGI.